This TCR beta chain was recorded in a study of blood T cell repertoires in COVID-19. In the authors' methods: Cell counts per sample came from amplifying reference gene primers. Only in-frame clones appear in the TCRdb table, and some are missing; sequencing was by immunoSEQ multiplex PCR. V and J calls and clone size follow that table, whereas D and trimming were derived from the DNA. The sample includes approximately 89,000 clones, 70% to 90% of them seen just once. The CDR3 loop spans 15 amino acids. Germline loops: CDR1 MNHNS, CDR2 SASEGT. The ends were cut back, 3 bases at V and 6 bases at J, with 12 bases in the middle.

This rearrangement joins TRBV6-1 to TRBJ1-6, with no clear D. Sequenced material: peripheral blood. This receptor was identified in a man in his sixties or seventies with acute or convalescent COVID-19. CDR3 region: CASSEGSPFNSPLHF. The CDR3 bases are TGTGCCAGCAGTGAGGGCAGTCCGTTTAATTCACCCCTCCACTTT.